This TCR beta chain was identified during a study of cytomegalovirus exposure and HLA in healthy donors. Study outcomes and limitations: The study listed about 150 cytomegalovirus-associated TCR beta chains. As confirmed in vitro, a few CMV-associated chains were specific for CMV antigens.

This clone has just a few counts. Its antigen remains unknown. This CDR3 comprises 13 residues. CDR1 SGDLS and CDR2 YYNGEE come from the germline V gene. V was trimmed by 5 bases and J by 18 bases, leaving 21 bases between them. The study ran its PCR with 60 Vbeta and 13 Jbeta primers. The method was immunoSEQ multiplex PCR; TCRdb's version includes in-frame clones alone and lacks a portion of them. Of approximately 80,000 clones in the sample, over 60% are singletons; the top ten hold 11%. Sequenced: PBMCs. The TCR was taken from a woman between 40 and 55 years old in good health and CMV-seropositive. The rearrangement uses TRBV9 and TRBJ1-6; TRBD1 might be the D (6 bases). The CDR3 nucleotides are TGTGCCAGCAGTGCAACTTTTGGGGGCCCGACCCACTTT. It specifies CASSATFGGPTHF.